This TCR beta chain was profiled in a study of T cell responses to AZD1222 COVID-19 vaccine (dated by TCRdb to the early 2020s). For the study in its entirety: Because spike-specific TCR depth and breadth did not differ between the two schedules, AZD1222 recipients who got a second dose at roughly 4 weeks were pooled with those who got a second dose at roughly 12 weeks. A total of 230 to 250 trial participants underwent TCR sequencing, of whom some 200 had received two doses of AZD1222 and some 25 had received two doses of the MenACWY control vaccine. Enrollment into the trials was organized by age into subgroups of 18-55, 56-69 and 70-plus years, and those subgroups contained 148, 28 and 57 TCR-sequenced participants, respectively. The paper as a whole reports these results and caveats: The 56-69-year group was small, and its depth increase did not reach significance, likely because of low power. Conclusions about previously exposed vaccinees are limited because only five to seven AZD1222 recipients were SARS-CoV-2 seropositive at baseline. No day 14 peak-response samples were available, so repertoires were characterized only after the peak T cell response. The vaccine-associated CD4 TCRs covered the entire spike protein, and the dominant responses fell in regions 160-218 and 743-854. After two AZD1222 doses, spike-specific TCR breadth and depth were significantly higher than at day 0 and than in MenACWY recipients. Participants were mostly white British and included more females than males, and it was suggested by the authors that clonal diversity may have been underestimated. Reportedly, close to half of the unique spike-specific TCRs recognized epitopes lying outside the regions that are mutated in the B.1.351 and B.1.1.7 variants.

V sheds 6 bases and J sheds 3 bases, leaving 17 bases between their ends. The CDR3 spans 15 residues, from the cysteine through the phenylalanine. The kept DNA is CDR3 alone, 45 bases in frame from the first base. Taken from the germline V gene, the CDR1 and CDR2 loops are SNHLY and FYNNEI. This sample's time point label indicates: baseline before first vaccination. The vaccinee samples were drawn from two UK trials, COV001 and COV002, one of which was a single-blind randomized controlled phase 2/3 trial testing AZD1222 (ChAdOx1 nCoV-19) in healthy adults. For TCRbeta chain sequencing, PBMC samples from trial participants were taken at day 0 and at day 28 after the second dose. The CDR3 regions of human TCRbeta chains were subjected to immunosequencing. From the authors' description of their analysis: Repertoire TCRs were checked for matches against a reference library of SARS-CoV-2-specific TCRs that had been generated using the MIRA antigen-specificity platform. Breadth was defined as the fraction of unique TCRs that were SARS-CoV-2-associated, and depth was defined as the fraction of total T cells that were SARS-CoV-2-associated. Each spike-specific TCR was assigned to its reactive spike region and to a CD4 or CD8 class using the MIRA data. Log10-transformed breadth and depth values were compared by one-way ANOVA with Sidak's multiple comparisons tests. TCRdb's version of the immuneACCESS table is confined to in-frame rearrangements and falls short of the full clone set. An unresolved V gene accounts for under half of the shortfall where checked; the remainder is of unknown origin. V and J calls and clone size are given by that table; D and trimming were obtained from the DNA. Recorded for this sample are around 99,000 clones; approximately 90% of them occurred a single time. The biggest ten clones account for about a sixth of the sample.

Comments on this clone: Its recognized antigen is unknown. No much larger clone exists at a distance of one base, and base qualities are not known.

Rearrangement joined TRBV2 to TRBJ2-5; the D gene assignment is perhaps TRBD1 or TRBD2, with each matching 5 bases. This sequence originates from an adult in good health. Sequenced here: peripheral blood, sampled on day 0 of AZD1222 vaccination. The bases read TGTGCCAGCAGGGTCGATAGAGGGGTAGAAGAGACCCAGTACTTC. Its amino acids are CASRVDRGVEETQYF.